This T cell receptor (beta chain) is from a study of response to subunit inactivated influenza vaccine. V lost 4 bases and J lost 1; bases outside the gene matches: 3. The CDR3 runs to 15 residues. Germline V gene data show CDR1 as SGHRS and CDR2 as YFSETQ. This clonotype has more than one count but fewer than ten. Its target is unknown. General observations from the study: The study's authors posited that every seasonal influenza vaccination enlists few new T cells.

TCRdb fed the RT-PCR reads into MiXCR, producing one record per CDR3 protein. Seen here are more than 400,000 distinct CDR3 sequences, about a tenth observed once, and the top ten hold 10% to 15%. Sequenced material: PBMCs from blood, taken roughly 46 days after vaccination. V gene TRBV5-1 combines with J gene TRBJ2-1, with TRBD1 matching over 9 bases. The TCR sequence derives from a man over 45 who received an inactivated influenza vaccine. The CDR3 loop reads CASSRGTGSYNEQFF. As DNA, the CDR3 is TGCGCCAGCAGCCGGGGGACAGGGTCCTACAATGAGCAGTTCTTC.